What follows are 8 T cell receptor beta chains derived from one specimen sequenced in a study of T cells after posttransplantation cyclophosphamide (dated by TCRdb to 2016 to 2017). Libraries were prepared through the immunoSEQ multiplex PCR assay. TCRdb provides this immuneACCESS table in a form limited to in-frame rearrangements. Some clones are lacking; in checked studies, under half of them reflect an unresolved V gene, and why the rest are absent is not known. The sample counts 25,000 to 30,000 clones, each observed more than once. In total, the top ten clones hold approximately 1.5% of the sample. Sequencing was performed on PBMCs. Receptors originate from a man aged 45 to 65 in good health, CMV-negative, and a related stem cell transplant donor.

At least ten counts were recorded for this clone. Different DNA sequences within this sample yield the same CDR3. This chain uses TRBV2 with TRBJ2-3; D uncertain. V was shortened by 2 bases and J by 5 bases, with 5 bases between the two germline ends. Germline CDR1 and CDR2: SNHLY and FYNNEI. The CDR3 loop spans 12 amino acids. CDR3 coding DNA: TGTGCCAGCAGTGAATACGGAGATACGCAGTATTTT. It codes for CASSEYGDTQYF.

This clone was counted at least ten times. For the CDR3, the DNA is TGTGCCAGCAGCTTGGGTGGGACAGGGTTTTCTCAGCCCCAGCATTTT. Its protein is CASSLGGTGFSQPQHF. The J gene is TRBJ1-5, the V gene TRBV5-4; 9 bases map to TRBD1. Germline V gene lookup returns CDR1 SGHNT and CDR2 YYREEE (reference sequence). This CDR3 contains 16 residues. V lost 0 bases and J lost 6; bases outside the gene matches: 7.

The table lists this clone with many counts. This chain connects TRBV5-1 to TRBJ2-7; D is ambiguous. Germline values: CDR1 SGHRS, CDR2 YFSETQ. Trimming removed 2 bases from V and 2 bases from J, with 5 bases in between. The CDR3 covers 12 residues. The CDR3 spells CASSFLPYEQYF. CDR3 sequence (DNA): TGCGCCAGCAGCTTCCTACCCTACGAGCAGTACTTC.

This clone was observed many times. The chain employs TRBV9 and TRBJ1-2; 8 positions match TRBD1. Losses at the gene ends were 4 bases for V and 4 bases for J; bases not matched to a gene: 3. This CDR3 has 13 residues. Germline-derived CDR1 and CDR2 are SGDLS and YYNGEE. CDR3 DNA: TGTGCCAGCAGCACGGGACAGGCCTATGGCTACACCTTC. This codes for CASSTGQAYGYTF.

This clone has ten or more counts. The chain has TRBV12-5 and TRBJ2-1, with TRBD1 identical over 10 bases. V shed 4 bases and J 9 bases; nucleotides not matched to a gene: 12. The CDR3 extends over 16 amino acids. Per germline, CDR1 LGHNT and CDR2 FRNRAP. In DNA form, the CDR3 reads TGTGCTAGTGGTTGGCACGTCGGACAGGGGGTAAGTGAGCAGTTCTTC. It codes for CASGWHVGQGVSEQFF.

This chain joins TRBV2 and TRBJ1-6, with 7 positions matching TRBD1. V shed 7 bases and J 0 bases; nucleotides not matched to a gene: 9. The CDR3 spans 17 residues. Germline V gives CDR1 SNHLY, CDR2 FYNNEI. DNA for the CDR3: TGTGCCAGCAAGGAGGGGGCGCGCGGCTCCTATAATTCACCCCTCCACTTT. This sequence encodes CASKEGARGSYNSPLHF.

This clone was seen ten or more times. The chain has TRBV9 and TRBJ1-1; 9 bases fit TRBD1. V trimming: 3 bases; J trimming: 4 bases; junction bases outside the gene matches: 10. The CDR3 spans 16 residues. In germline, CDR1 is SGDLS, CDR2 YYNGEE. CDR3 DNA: TGTGCCAGCAGCGAGGTGGGGGACAGGGCGGGCACTGAAGCTTTCTTT. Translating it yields CASSEVGDRAGTEAFF.

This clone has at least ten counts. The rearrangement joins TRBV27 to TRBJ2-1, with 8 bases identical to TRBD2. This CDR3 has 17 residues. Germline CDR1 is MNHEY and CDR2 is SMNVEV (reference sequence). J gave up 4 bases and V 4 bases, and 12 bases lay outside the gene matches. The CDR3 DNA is TGTGCCAGCAGTTCACCCCCCCTTAGCGGGAATTACAATGAGCAGTTCTTC. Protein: CASSSPPLSGNYNEQFF.